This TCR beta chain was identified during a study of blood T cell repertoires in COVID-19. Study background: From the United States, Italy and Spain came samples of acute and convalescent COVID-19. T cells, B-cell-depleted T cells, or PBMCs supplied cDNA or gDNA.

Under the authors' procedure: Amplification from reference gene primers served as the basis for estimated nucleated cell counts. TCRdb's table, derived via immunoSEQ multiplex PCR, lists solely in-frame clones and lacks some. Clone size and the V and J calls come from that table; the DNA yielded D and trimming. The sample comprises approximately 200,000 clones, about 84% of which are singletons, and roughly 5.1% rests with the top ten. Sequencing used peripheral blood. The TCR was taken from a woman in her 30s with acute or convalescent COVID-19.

DNA for the CDR3: TGTGCCAGCAGCTCATTCCGGGACACTGTCTCCTACGAGCAGTACTTC. It codes for CASSSFRDTVSYEQYF. The chain joins TRBV7-9 to TRBJ2-7; maybe TRBD1 (6 bases). The CDR3 contains 16 residues. V shed 4 bases and J shed 0 bases, with 16 bases lying between them. Germline V lookup: CDR1 SEHNR, CDR2 FQNEAQ (reference sequence).